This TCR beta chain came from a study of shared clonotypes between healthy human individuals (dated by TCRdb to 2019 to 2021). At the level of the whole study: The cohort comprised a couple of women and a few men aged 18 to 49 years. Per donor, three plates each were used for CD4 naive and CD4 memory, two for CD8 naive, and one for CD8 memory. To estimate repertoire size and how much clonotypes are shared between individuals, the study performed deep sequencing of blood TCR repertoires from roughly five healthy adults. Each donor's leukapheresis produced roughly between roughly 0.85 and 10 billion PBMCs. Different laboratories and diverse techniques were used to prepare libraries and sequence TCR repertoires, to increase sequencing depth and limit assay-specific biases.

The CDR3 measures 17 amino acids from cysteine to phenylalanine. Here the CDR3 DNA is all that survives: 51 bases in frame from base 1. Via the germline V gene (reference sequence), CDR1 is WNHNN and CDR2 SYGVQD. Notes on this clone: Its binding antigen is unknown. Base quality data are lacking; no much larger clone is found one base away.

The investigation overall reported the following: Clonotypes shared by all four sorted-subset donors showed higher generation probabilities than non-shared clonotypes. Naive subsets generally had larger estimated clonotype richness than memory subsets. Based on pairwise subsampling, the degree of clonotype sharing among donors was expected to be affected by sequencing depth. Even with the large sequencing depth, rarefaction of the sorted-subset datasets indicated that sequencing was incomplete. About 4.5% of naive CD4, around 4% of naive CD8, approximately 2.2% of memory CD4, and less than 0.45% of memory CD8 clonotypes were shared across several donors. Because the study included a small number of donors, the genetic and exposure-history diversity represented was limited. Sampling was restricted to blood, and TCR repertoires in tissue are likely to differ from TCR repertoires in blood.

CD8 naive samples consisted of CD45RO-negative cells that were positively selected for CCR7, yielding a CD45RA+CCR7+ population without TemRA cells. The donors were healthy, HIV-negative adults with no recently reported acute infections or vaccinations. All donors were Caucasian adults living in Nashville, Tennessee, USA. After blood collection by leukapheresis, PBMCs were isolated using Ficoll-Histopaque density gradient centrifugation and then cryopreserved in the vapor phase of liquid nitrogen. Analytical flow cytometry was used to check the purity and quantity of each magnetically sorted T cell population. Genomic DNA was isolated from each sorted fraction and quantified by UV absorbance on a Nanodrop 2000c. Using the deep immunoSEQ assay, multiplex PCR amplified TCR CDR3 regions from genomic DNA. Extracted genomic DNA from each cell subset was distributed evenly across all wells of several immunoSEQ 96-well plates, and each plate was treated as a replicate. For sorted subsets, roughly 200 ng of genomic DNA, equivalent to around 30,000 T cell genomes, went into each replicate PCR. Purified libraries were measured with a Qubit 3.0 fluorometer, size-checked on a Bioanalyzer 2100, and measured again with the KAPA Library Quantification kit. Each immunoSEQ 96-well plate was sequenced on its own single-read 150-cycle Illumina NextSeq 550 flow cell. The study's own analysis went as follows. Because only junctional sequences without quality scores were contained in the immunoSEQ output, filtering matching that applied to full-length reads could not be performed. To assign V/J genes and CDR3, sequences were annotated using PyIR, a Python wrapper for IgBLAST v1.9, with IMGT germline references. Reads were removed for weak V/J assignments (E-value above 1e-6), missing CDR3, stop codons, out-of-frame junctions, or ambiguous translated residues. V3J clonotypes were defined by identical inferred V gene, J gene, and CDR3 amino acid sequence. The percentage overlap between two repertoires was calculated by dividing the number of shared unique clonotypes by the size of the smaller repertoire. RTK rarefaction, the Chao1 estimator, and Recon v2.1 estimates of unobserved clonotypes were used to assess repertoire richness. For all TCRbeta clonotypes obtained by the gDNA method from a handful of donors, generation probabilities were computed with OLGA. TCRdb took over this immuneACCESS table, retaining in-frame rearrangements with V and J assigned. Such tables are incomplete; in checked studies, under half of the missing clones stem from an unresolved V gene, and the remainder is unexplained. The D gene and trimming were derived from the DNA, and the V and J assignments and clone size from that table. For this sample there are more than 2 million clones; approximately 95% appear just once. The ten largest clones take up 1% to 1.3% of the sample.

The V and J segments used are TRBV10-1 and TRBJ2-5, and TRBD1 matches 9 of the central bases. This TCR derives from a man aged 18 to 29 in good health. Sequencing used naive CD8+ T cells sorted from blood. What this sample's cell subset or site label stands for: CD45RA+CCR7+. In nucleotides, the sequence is TGCGCTCTGAGAAACGCACTTTCGGACAGGGGCCAAGAGACCCAGTACTTC. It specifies CALRNALSDRGQETQYF.